A single T cell receptor beta chain is shown here with its context. The target antigen is unknown. The CDR3 has 16 amino acids. J lost 1 base, V lost 8 bases, and 6 bases had no gene match. Germline V gene sequence: CDR1 ENHRY, CDR2 SYGVKD. Unique molecular identifiers tagged the TCR beta cDNA libraries. One entry per CDR3 protein results from TCRdb running MiXCR on the PCR reads. The sample holds approximately 630,000 distinct CDR3 sequences, 59% seen once. The sample belongs to a study of post-analysis software for immune sequencing data. Study context: In terms of disease course, relapsing-remitting, secondary progressive and progressive-relapsing multiple sclerosis were included.

Study results and limitations: In patients, five TRBV segments were more frequent than in controls, with TRBV5-6, TRBV5-1 and TRBV20-1 among them.

The receptor's source is a girl aged 2-10 years with multiple sclerosis. Sequencing used blood. V and J are TRBV10-3 and TRBJ2-2; 11 bases are shared with TRBD1. CDR3 sequence: CAISGQGAVNTGELFF. The CDR3 nucleotides read TGTGCCATCTCCGGACAGGGGGCGGTGAACACCGGGGAGCTGTTTTTT.